The clone carrying this TCR beta chain was seen once. In the same sample, other DNA sequences code for this CDR3. The sample comes from a study of cytomegalovirus exposure and HLA in healthy donors. The PCR contained 60 Vbeta and 13 Jbeta primers. Using immunoSEQ multiplex PCR, the repertoire was profiled, and TCRdb retains in-frame clones only, with some absent. The table records over 140,000 clones, 70% to 90% of them present only once. The sequencing input was PBMCs. The origin of this receptor is a man aged 45-65 years in good health and CMV-seronegative.

CDR3: CASSPDSNYGYTF. CDR3 bases: TGTGCCAGCAGCCCAGACTCCAACTATGGCTACACCTTC. The rearrangement joins TRBV28 to TRBJ1-2; D is ambiguous. The CDR3 runs 13 residues. Germline assignment: CDR1 MDHEN and CDR2 SYDVKM. The V end lost 6 bases, the J end lost 2 bases, and 10 bases lay between the germline ends.